The T cell receptor beta chain under discussion was sequenced for a study of a mutant IDH1 vaccine in newly diagnosed glioma. Study overall: Patients were started on vaccination 4-6 weeks after radiotherapy alone, or with temozolomide cycles.

Whole-study results and caveats: Vaccine-induced immune responses were detected in about 93% of patients.

V dropped 2 bases and J dropped 0 bases, with 11 bases sitting between them. The germline V gene has CDR1 LNHDA and CDR2 SQIVND (reference sequence). The CDR3 has 16 residues. Worth noting for this clone: Its target is not known.

TCRdb keeps only in-frame clones here, not all; method: immunoSEQ multiplex PCR. Of 30,000 to 35,000 clones listed, roughly 50% are singletons. As to time point: week 5, during vaccination. In every dose of vaccine, 300 ug of mutant IDH1 20-mer peptide was given alongside topical imiquimod. The sample in question was PBMCs, obtained from a glioma patient whose treatment included an IDH1 peptide vaccine. The clonotype comes from a woman in her late teens or twenties with glioma. The rearrangement links TRBV19 to TRBJ1-3; D gene unclear. The CDR3 DNA is TGTGCCAGTAGTATATTGGGGTACTCCTCTGGAAACACCATATATTTT. Amino acid sequence: CASSILGYSSGNTIYF.